Below are 23 T cell receptor beta chains sequenced from a single sample in a study of blood T cells in healthy people across ages. A J-beta primer mix and a sample-barcoded 5' primer were used in a second PCR of roughly 7 to 12 cycles. From the 5' RACE reads, TCRdb called clonotypes with MiXCR, one entry per CDR3 protein. This repertoire shows approximately 820,000 distinct CDR3 sequences, 44% found once; its top ten account for about a fifth. Sequenced input: blood. The receptor source for this set is a man between 60 and 75 years old in good health.

The table lists this clonotype with a few counts. This chain links TRBV27 with TRBJ1-2, with D unclear. Germline V gene lookup returns CDR1 MNHEY and CDR2 SMNVEV (reference sequence). Trimming pared 9 bases from V and 3 bases from J, leaving 11 bases between. The CDR3 loop spans 12 amino acids. CDR3 nucleotides: TGTGCCAGTAGAGGACCGTACTATGGCTACACCTTC. As protein: CASRGPYYGYTF.

This clonotype occurred a few times. The V and J genes are TRBV7-2 and TRBJ2-1; TRBD2 aligns across 7 bases. The germline gives CDR1 SGHTA, CDR2 FQGNSA. There are 14 residues in the CDR3. The trim removed 7 bases at V and 4 bases at J, leaving 7 bases unmatched. Here the CDR3 reads CASNVGLTYNEQFF. CDR3 coding DNA: TGTGCCAGCAACGTGGGACTAACATACAATGAGCAGTTCTTC.

The chain combines TRBV5-1 with TRBJ1-5; no reliable D call. Germline V gene data show CDR1 as SGHRS and CDR2 as YFSETQ. This CDR3 has 13 amino acids. The ends were cut back, 4 bases at V and 5 bases at J, with 10 bases in the middle. The CDR3 coding sequence is TGCGCCAGCAGCGCGTTTGGGGATCAGCCCCAGCATTTT. Translated, it gives CASSAFGDQPQHF. Looking up the rest from reference TRBV5-1 and TRBJ1-5 gives the full variable domain: KAGVTQTPRYLIKTRGQQVTLSCSPISGHRSVSWYQQTPGQGLQFLFEYFSETQRNKGNFPGRFSGRQFSNSRSEMNVSTLELGDSALYLCASSAFGDQPQHFGDGTRLSIL.

This chain links TRBV3-1 with TRBJ2-5; D might be TRBD1 or TRBD2, each matching 5 bases. The length of the CDR3 is 14 residues. Per the germline V gene, CDR1 is LGHDT and CDR2 is YNNKEL (reference sequence). V dropped 8 bases and J dropped 1 base, with 14 bases sitting between them. The CDR3 sequence is CASGGGGAQETQYF. The CDR3 DNA follows: TGTGCCAGCGGGGGTGGCGGAGCCCAAGAGACCCAGTACTTC.

This clonotype was seen more than once but under ten times. The CDR3 loop is CASRDRGSMKDEQFF. CDR3 nucleotide sequence: TGTGCCAGCAGAGACAGGGGAAGTATGAAAGATGAGCAGTTCTTC. The chain couples TRBV7-9 to TRBJ2-1, with 8 bases aligning to TRBD1. CDR1 SEHNR and CDR2 FQNEAQ come from the germline V gene (reference sequence). The J segment lost 8 bases and the V segment lost 6 bases, leaving 12 bases of the junction unmatched. This CDR3 has 15 residues.

This clonotype was seen many times. V usage is TRBV29-1 and J usage is TRBJ2-5; D gene ambiguous. Germline V gene lookup returns CDR1 SQVTM and CDR2 ANQGSEA. The CDR3 length is 10 residues. Trimming took 4 bases from V and 5 from J, leaving 5 bases between them. The CDR3 DNA sequence: TGCAGCGTTGCCGAGGAGACCCAGTACTTC. Its protein product is CSVAEETQYF.

DNA of the CDR3: TGTGCCAGCAGTCAGGGTATGACAGCTTTCTTT. This codes for CASSQGMTAFF. J is TRBJ1-1 and V is TRBV6-5; possible D gene TRBD1, 5 bases. V lost 5 bases and J 10 bases, leaving 11 bases between the germline ends. CDR3 length: 11 amino acids. Looked up from germline, CDR1 is MNHEY and CDR2 is SVGAGI.

The chain combines TRBV20-1 with TRBJ1-1; no definite D call. Germline values: CDR1 DFQATT, CDR2 SNEGSKA (reference sequence). Trimming removed 7 bases from V and 0 bases from J, with 9 bases in between. The CDR3 consists of 12 residues. CDR3: CSGLSVNTEAFF. In nucleotides, the CDR3 is TGCAGTGGGCTGTCGGTGAACACTGAAGCTTTCTTT.

V usage is TRBV7-2 and J usage is TRBJ2-5; 11 bases are a match to TRBD2. The CDR3 has 14 amino acids. V dropped 3 bases and J dropped 11; count of bases not matched to a gene: 8. Per germline, CDR1 SGHTA and CDR2 FQGNSA. CDR3 coding DNA: TGTGCCAGCAGCTTCGAACTAGCGGGGGACCGGCAGTACTTC. This gives the protein CASSFELAGDRQYF.

The chain uses TRBV9 and TRBJ1-5; D is ambiguous. The length of the CDR3 is 14 residues. Between the trimmed V and J ends, which lost 0 bases and 5 bases, there was a span of 9 bases. The V gene's germline CDR1 is SGDLS and CDR2 YYNGEE. CDR3 DNA sequence: TGTGCCAGCAGCGTAGGCAGAGAGTATCAGCCCCAGCATTTT. This encodes CASSVGREYQPQHF.

The rearrangement joins TRBV9 to TRBJ1-2; D is unresolved. CDR1 is SGDLS, CDR2 YYNGEE, per germline. There are 14 residues in the CDR3. The V gene lost 1 base and the J gene lost 4 bases, with 11 bases spanning the gap. CDR3 bases: TGTGCCAGCAGCGTATGGCAGCCGGGCTATGGCTACACCTTC. Translated, it gives CASSVWQPGYGYTF.

This clonotype was observed a few times. The rearrangement links TRBV20-1 to TRBJ2-5; D remains ambiguous. CDR3 length: 13 amino acids. The V end lost 1 base, the J end lost 3 bases, and 9 bases lay between the germline ends. CDR1 and CDR2 (germline): DFQATT, SNEGSKA (reference sequence). The CDR3 sequence is CSARGGVKETQYF. The CDR3 DNA sequence: TGCAGTGCTAGAGGCGGAGTTAAAGAGACCCAGTACTTC.

Concerning this clonotype itself: At one end the junction does not follow the germline gene, possibly because of a read error. V is TRBV7-2 and J is TRBJ1-1; D is ambiguous. Germline V gene lookup returns CDR1 SGHTA and CDR2 FQGNSA. This CDR3 has 10 residues. The DNA of the CDR3 is TGTGCCAGCAGCAACAGTGAAGCTTTCTTT. Translated, it gives CASSNSEAFF.

About this clonotype itself: This may be a read error: a much more frequent sequence differs by one nucleotide. CDR3 DNA: TGCGCCAGCAGCCCGGACCCAGCGGGGAGCTCCTACGATCAGTACTTC. Translation gives CASSPDPAGSSYDQYF. The chain joins TRBV5-1 to TRBJ2-7; 7 nucleotides line up with TRBD2. This CDR3 spans 16 amino acids. The germline V gene encodes CDR1 SGHRS and CDR2 YFSETQ.

A word on this clonotype: Because the CDR3 is missing its conserved closing phenylalanine or tryptophan, this is likely a read error. This sequence joins TRBV5-5 and TRBJ2-1; tentatively, D is TRBD1 or TRBD2 (5 bases each). The CDR3 is 14 amino acids. From germline, CDR1 is SGHKS and CDR2 YYEKEE (reference sequence). The ends were cut back, 0 bases at V and 4 bases at J, with 8 bases in the middle. The CDR3 reads CASSLGDLYNEQFL. CDR3 nucleotide sequence: TGTGCCAGCAGCTTGGGGGACCTATACAATGAGCAGTTCTTA.

The chain has TRBV20-1 and TRBJ1-1, with a weak D call TRBD1 (5 bases). Per the germline V gene, CDR1 is DFQATT and CDR2 is SNEGSKA (reference sequence). The CDR3 is made up of 11 amino acids. V was shortened by 3 bases and J by 8 bases, with 10 bases between the two germline ends. Here the CDR3 DNA reads TGCAGTGCTAGTTTAGGGGTGGAAGCTTTCTTT. Residues: CSASLGVEAFF.

The chain employs TRBV9 and TRBJ2-7; D not certain. From germline, CDR1 is SGDLS and CDR2 YYNGEE. Trimming stripped 4 bases from V and 7 bases from J, with 12 bases between. The CDR3 extends over 12 amino acids. The DNA of the CDR3 is TGTGCCAGCAGCTGGCGAGGTGGTGAGCAGTACTTC. Translated, it gives CASSWRGGEQYF.

The chain links TRBV11-1 to TRBJ2-3, with no clear D. The germline V and J ends were trimmed by 5 bases and 5 bases, with 11 bases remaining between them. The CDR3 covers 13 residues. Per germline, CDR1 SGHAT and CDR2 FQDESV (reference sequence). CDR3 in amino acids: CASSTGPQDTQYF. DNA of the CDR3: TGTGCCAGCAGCACTGGTCCCCAAGATACGCAGTATTTT.

This chain's CDR3 is CATRAGGPSQYF. The CDR3, as DNA: TGTGCCACCAGGGCGGGGGGGCCTAGTCAGTACTTC. This chain joins TRBV6-2 or TRBV6-3 and TRBJ2-5; 9 nucleotides agree with TRBD2. V lost 10 bases and J lost 11; bases outside the gene matches: 11. The germline CDR1 and CDR2 sequences are MNHEY and SVGEGT. The CDR3 is 12 residues long.

V is TRBV20-1 and J is TRBJ2-5, with TRBD2 matching over 8 bases. With 0 bases clipped from V and 11 bases from J, the junction kept 14 bases outside the gene matches. The CDR3 consists of 15 residues. Looked up from germline, CDR1 is DFQATT and CDR2 is SNEGSKA (reference sequence). Here the CDR3 reads CSARDPGTSGIEQYF. The CDR3 DNA is TGCAGTGCTAGAGATCCCGGGACTAGTGGTATTGAGCAGTACTTC.

The V call is TRBV13, the J call TRBJ2-3; tentative D call: TRBD1 (6 bases). V was clipped by 1 base and J by 4 bases, with 12 bases between them. This CDR3 is built from 15 residues. CDR1 and CDR2 (germline): PRHDT, FYEKMQ (reference sequence). The CDR3, as DNA: TGTGCCAGCAGCTTAGAAGGGGACAAGGCAGATACGCAGTATTTT. Translating it yields CASSLEGDKADTQYF.

V is TRBV5-1 and J is TRBJ2-3, with 10 bases matching TRBD2. V shed 7 bases, J shed 3 bases, and the junction held 11 bases outside the gene matches. Germline loops: CDR1 SGHRS, CDR2 YFSETQ. This CDR3 has 16 amino acids. The CDR3 loop reads CASERASGGPTDTQYF. As DNA, the CDR3 is TGCGCCAGCGAACGGGCTAGCGGGGGCCCGACAGATACGCAGTATTTT.

The chain employs TRBV6-2 or TRBV6-3 and TRBJ2-7; 7 bases align to TRBD2. The J segment lost 2 bases and the V segment lost 10 bases, leaving 8 bases of the junction unmatched. The V gene's germline CDR1 is MNHEY and CDR2 SVGEGT. CDR3 length: 13 amino acids. DNA for the CDR3: TGTGCCACCTGGGGACTAACTACCTACGAGCAGTACTTC. Protein product: CATWGLTTYEQYF.